This T cell receptor (beta chain) appears in the sequencing data of a study of blood T cell repertoires in COVID-19. Germline V lookup: CDR1 MDHEN, CDR2 SYDVKM. The V and J ends lost 9 bases and 4 bases respectively, with 19 bases between them. This CDR3 has 15 amino acids. Assay: immunoSEQ multiplex PCR; the TCRdb copy retains only in-frame clones and omits some. The sample gives 140,000 to 150,000 clones, 75% to 90% of which show up once; over 9% is in the top ten. Material for sequencing was PBMCs or T cells enriched from blood (not recorded which). V is TRBV28 and J is TRBJ2-1, with D tentatively TRBD2 (6 bases). This clonotype was sampled from a man between 60 and 75 years old who had recovered from COVID-19. CDR3 nucleotide sequence: TGTGCCAGTAGGGGTCGGGGAGGAGGGTACAATGAGCAGTTCTTC. Amino acid sequence: CASRGRGGGYNEQFF.